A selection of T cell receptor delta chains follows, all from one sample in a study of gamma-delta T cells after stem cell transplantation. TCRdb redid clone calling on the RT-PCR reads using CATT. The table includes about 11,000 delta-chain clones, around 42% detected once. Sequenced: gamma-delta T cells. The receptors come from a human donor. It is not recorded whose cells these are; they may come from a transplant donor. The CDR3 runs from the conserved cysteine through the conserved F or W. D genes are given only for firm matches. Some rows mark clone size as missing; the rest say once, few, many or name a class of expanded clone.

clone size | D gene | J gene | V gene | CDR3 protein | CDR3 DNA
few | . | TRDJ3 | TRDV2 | CACDTVTGSSSWDTRQMFF | TGTGCCTGTGACACCGTTACTGGGTCTAGCTCCTGGGACACCCGACAGATGTTTTTC
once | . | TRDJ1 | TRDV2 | CACDTVDLESYTDKLIF | TGTGCCTGTGACACCGTGGACTTGGAATCGTACACCGATAAACTCATCTTT
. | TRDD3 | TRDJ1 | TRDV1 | CALGELGREEYWGIVSTDKLIF | TGTGCTCTTGGGGAACTAGGACGGGAGGAGTACTGGGGGATAGTGTCCACCGATAAACTCATCTTT
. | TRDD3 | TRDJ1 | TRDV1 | CALGELCKDLLLGDTDKLIF | TGTGCTCTTGGGGAACTCTGCAAGGACTTATTACTGGGGGATACCGATAAACTCATCTTT
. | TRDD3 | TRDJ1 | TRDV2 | CAWDDWGILPENTDKLIF | TGTGCCTGGGACGACTGGGGGATCCTTCCCGAAAACACCGATAAACTCATCTTT
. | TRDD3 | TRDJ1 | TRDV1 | CALGKAWHPTSTGGYARDKLIF | TGTGCTCTTGGGAAGGCCTGGCATCCCACGAGTACTGGGGGATACGCGCGCGATAAACTCATCTTT
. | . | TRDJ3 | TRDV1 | CALGDSWGPCSWDTRQMFF | TGTGCTCTTGGGGATTCTTGGGGGCCCTGCTCCTGGGACACCCGACAGATGTTTTTC
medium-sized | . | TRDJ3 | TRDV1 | CALGELGVGSWDTRQMFF | TGTGCTCTTGGGGAACTGGGGGTCGGCTCCTGGGACACCCGACAGATGTTTTTC
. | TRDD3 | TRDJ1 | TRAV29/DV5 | CAAIPSGGYTDKLIF | TGTGCAGCAATTCCCTCCGGGGGATACACCGATAAACTCATCTTT
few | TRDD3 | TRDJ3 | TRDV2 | CACDKGYPFSWDTRQMFF | TGTGCCTGTGACAAGGGATACCCCTTCTCCTGGGACACCCGACAGATGTTTTTC
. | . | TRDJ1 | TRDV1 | CALGDLPTCWGIDKLIF | TGTGCTCTTGGGGACCTTCCTACGTGCTGGGGGATCGATAAACTCATCTTT
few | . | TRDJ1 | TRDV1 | CALGGPHLAPAPFPEDVLVPDKLIF | TGTGCTCTTGGGGGCCCCCACCTGGCCCCCGCCCCTTTTCCAGAAGACGTTCTAGTCCCCGATAAACTCATCTTT
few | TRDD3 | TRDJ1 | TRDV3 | CAFPPNRGTYWGIQADKLIF | TGTGCCTTCCCCCCGAATCGTGGGACCTACTGGGGGATTCAAGCCGATAAACTCATCTTT
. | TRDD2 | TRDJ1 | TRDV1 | CALGDSAFLRGGTGANTDKLIF | TGTGCTCTTGGGGACTCGGCCTTCCTACGAGGGGGGACTGGGGCCAACACCGATAAACTCATCTTT
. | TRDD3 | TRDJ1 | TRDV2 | CACDTGGLGETLYTDKLIF | TGTGCCTGTGACACCGGCGGACTGGGGGAGACCCTCTACACCGATAAACTCATCTTT
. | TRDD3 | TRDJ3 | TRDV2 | CACDSVLGASSSWDTRQMFF | TGTGCCTGTGACTCCGTACTGGGGGCCTCCAGCTCCTGGGACACCCGACAGATGTTTTTC
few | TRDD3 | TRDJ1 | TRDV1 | CALGESYGTWGTYTDKLIF | TGTGCTCTTGGGGAATCCTACGGGACCTGGGGGACGTACACCGATAAACTCATCTTT
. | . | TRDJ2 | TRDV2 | CACAVGALTAQLFF | .
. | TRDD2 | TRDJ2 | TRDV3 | CACLPSLSLTAQLFF | TGTGCCTGCCTACCTTCCTTGTCGTTGACAGCACAACTCTTCTTT
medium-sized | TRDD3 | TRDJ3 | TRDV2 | CACDTELGDTWDTRQMFF | TGTGCCTGTGACACTGAACTGGGGGATACCTGGGACACCCGACAGATGTTTTTC